This T cell receptor (beta chain) emerged from a study of blood T cell repertoires in COVID-19. Study processing details: Nucleated cell number was recorded as an estimate derived from reference gene primer amplification. Using immunoSEQ multiplex PCR, the repertoire was profiled, and TCRdb retains in-frame clones only, with some absent. For V, J and clone size, that table is used; D and trimming come from the DNA. The sample includes roughly 140,000 clones, 80% to 90% of them seen just once. This clone was recorded only once. Trimming left V 3 bases short and J 1 base short, with 10 bases between. Germline CDR1 is SGHRS and CDR2 is YFSETQ. The length of the CDR3 is 14 residues.

This chain uses TRBV5-1 with TRBJ2-5, with TRBD1 as a possible D gene (6 bases). The sample comprised peripheral blood. This TCR derives from a man between 65 and 79 years old with acute or convalescent COVID-19. The CDR3, as DNA: TGCGCCAGCAGCTCTACAGGGACCCAAGAGACCCAGTACTTC. Protein product: CASSSTGTQETQYF.